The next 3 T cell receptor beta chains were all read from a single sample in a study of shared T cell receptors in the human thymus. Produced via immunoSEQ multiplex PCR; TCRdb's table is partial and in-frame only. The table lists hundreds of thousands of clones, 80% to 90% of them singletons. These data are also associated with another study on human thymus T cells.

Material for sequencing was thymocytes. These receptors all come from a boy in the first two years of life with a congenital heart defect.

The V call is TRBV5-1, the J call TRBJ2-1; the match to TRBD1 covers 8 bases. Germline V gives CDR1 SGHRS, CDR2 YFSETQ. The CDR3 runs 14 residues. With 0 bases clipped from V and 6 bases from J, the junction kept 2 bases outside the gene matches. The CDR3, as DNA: TGCGCCAGCAGCTTGGAACAGGGGGGCAATGAGCAGTTCTTC. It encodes CASSLEQGGNEQFF. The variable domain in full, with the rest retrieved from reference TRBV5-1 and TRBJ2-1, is KAGVTQTPRYLIKTRGQQVTLSCSPISGHRSVSWYQQTPGQGLQFLFEYFSETQRNKGNFPGRFSGRQFSNSRSEMNVSTLELGDSALYLCASSLEQGGNEQFFGPGTRLTVL.

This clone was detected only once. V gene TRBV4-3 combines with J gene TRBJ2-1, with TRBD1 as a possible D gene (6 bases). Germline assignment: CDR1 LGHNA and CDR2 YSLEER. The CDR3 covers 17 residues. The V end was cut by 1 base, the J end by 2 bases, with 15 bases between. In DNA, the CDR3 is TGCGCCAGCAGCCAAGCCGGGACACCGGTAACCTACAATGAGCAGTTCTTC. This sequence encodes CASSQAGTPVTYNEQFF.

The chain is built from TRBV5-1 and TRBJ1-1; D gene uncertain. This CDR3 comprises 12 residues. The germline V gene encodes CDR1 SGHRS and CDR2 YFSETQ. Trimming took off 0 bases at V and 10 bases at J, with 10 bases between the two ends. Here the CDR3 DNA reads TGCGCCAGCAGCTTGGGGCACTCGGGAGCTTTCTTT. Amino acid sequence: CASSLGHSGAFF.